These T cell receptor beta chains were read from a single sample in a study of shared clonotypes between healthy human individuals. Sequencing used immunoSEQ multiplex PCR; TCRdb keeps in-frame clones, though not all of them. The table has a few million clones, 85% to 95% seen once. Material for sequencing was naive CD4+ T cells from PBMCs. The source is a man aged 18 to 29 in good health. Some clones in this sample may be carry-over from other donors' samples. Both conserved end residues are part of each CDR3. A D gene is named only where the DNA matches it firmly. Part of the rows lack a size; the others show once, few, many or a class for expanded clones.

CDR3: CASSLGVQETQYF
DNA: TGCGCCAGCAGCCTGGGCGTCCAAGAGACCCAGTACTTC
J: TRBJ2-5
size: .
D: .
V: TRBV4-1

CDR3: CASSYDSWVRPQHF
DNA: TGTGCCAGCAGTTACGATTCGTGGGTGCGGCCCCAGCATTTT
J: TRBJ1-5
size: .
D: .
V: TRBV6-5

CDR3: CASGPGGLDTEAFF
DNA: TGCGCCAGCGGGCCAGGGGGCCTGGACACTGAAGCTTTCTTT
J: TRBJ1-1
size: .
D: TRBD1
V: TRBV5-1

CDR3: CASSPSGRALDTQYF
DNA: TGTGCCAGCAGCCCCAGCGGGAGGGCCTTAGATACGCAGTATTTT
J: TRBJ2-3
size: .
D: TRBD2
V: TRBV28

CDR3: CASSTGGGTRIDEQFF
DNA: TGTGCCAGCAGCACAGGCGGGGGGACTAGGATCGATGAGCAGTTCTTC
J: TRBJ2-1
size: .
D: TRBD2
V: TRBV7-7

CDR3: CASSQDVGGASYEQYF
DNA: TGCGCCAGCAGCCAAGATGTTGGTGGTGCCTCCTACGAGCAGTACTTC
J: TRBJ2-7
size: .
D: .
V: TRBV4-3

CDR3: CASSSGTAKNIQYF
DNA: TGTGCCAGCAGTTCCGGGACAGCCAAAAACATTCAGTACTTC
J: TRBJ2-4
size: .
D: .
V: TRBV27

CDR3: CASSKDGRTYEQYF
DNA: TGTGCCAGCAGTAAGGACGGGAGAACCTACGAGCAGTACTTC
J: TRBJ2-7
size: .
D: .
V: TRBV6-5

CDR3: CSVARGGQGANEQYF
DNA: TGCAGCGTCGCCCGCGGCGGGCAGGGGGCTAACGAGCAGTACTTC
J: TRBJ2-7
size: .
D: TRBD1
V: TRBV29-1

CDR3: CASSPRTSGEYNEQFF
DNA: TGTGCCAGCTCACCCCGGACTAGCGGAGAATACAATGAGCAGTTCTTC
J: TRBJ2-1
size: .
D: TRBD2
V: TRBV18

CDR3: CASSPGTSGVQETQYF
DNA: TGCGCCAGCAGCCCAGGGACTAGCGGGGTTCAAGAGACCCAGTACTTC
J: TRBJ2-5
size: .
D: TRBD2
V: TRBV5-1

CDR3: CASSYQGLAGGEQYF
DNA: TGTGCCAGCAGCTACCAAGGACTAGCGGGTGGGGAGCAGTACTTC
J: TRBJ2-7
size: .
D: TRBD2
V: TRBV7-2

CDR3: CASSQGTMNGYTF
DNA: TGTGCCAGCAGCCAAGGGACAATGAATGGCTACACCTTC
J: TRBJ1-2
size: .
D: .
V: TRBV6-5

CDR3: CASHQGRGNIQYF
DNA: TGTGCCTCACACCAGGGTAGGGGCAACATTCAGTACTTC
J: TRBJ2-4
size: .
D: .
V: TRBV6-5

CDR3: CASSTSGVRETQYF
DNA: TGTGCCAGTTCGACTAGCGGGGTGAGGGAGACCCAGTACTTC
J: TRBJ2-5
size: .
D: TRBD2
V: TRBV19

CDR3: CASSLDPGAGTGELFF
DNA: TGCGCCAGCAGCTTGGATCCGGGAGCGGGCACCGGGGAGCTGTTTTTT
J: TRBJ2-2
size: .
D: .
V: TRBV5-1

CDR3: CAITGQGSYEQYF
DNA: TGTGCCATCACTGGACAGGGATCCTACGAGCAGTACTTC
J: TRBJ2-7
size: .
D: TRBD1
V: TRBV10-3

CDR3: CASSADGTSSYEQYF
DNA: TGTGCCAGCAGCGCGGACGGGACATCCTCTTACGAGCAGTACTTC
J: TRBJ2-7
size: .
D: .
V: TRBV5-5

CDR3: CASSIGTRNTIYF
DNA: TGCGCCAGCAGCATCGGAACGAGAAACACCATATATTTT
J: TRBJ1-3
size: .
D: .
V: TRBV5-1

CDR3: CASSRSGSTDTQYF
DNA: TGCGCCAGCAGCCGGAGCGGGTCCACAGATACGCAGTATTTT
J: TRBJ2-3
size: once
D: .
V: TRBV5-1

CDR3: CASSGKVTNEKLFF
DNA: TGTGCCAGCAGCGGAAAGGTTACGAATGAAAAACTGTTTTTT
J: TRBJ1-4
size: .
D: .
V: TRBV9

CDR3: CASMEGAYYEQYF
DNA: TGTGCCAGCATGGAAGGGGCCTACTACGAGCAGTACTTC
J: TRBJ2-7
size: .
D: .
V: TRBV6-1

CDR3: CASSLLGGRVGSGANVLTF
DNA: TGTGCCAGCAGCTTGTTAGGTGGCAGGGTCGGTTCTGGGGCCAACGTCCTGACTTTC
J: TRBJ2-6
size: .
D: .
V: TRBV5-6

CDR3: CASSYSGTGGEWPQHF
DNA: TGTGCCAGCAGTTACTCTGGGACAGGGGGCGAATGGCCCCAGCATTTT
J: TRBJ1-5
size: .
D: TRBD1
V: TRBV6-5

CDR3: CASSDRPLREKLFF
DNA: TGTGCCAGCAGTGACCGTCCCTTGAGGGAAAAACTGTTTTTT
J: TRBJ1-4
size: .
D: .
V: TRBV6-1

CDR3: CASSFDRVGTEAFF
DNA: TGTGCCAGTAGTTTCGACAGGGTGGGCACTGAAGCTTTCTTT
J: TRBJ1-1
size: .
D: TRBD1
V: TRBV19

CDR3: CASSTRTSGPYEQYF
DNA: TGTGCCAGCAGCACCCGGACTAGCGGACCCTACGAGCAGTACTTC
J: TRBJ2-7
size: .
D: .
V: TRBV21-1

CDR3: CASSDRDSSSYEQYF
DNA: TGTGCCAGCAGTGATCGGGACAGCAGCTCCTACGAGCAGTACTTC
J: TRBJ2-7
size: .
D: TRBD1
V: TRBV2

CDR3: CATGDRAYEQYF
DNA: TGTGCCACCGGGGACAGGGCCTACGAGCAGTACTTC
J: TRBJ2-7
size: once
D: TRBD1
V: TRBV10-3

CDR3: CAISERDGTEQYF
DNA: TGTGCCATCAGTGAACGGGACGGGACCGAGCAGTACTTC
J: TRBJ2-7
size: .
D: .
V: TRBV10-3

CDR3: CASSFGNSGANVLTF
DNA: TGCGCCAGCAGCTTTGGGAACTCTGGGGCCAACGTCCTGACTTTC
J: TRBJ2-6
size: .
D: .
V: TRBV5-1

CDR3: CASNGMHGEIGTQYF
DNA: TGCGCCAGCAACGGGATGCATGGGGAAATAGGGACCCAGTACTTC
J: TRBJ2-5
size: .
D: .
V: TRBV5-1

CDR3: CASSLLRSRSTDTQYF
DNA: TGTGCCAGCAGCTTATTGAGGTCCCGTAGCACAGATACGCAGTATTTT
J: TRBJ2-3
size: once
D: .
V: TRBV7-9

CDR3: CASSDPTSGDNEQFF
DNA: TGTGCCAGCAGTGACCCCACTAGCGGGGACAATGAGCAGTTCTTC
J: TRBJ2-1
size: once
D: TRBD2
V: TRBV25-1

CDR3: CASSIVDRGGTGQPQHF
DNA: TGTGCCAGTAGTATAGTTGACAGGGGGGGAACCGGACAGCCCCAGCATTTT
J: TRBJ1-5
size: .
D: TRBD1
V: TRBV19

CDR3: CASSRTGGTDTQYF
DNA: TGTGCCAGTAGTAGGACAGGGGGCACAGATACGCAGTATTTT
J: TRBJ2-3
size: once
D: TRBD1
V: TRBV19

CDR3: CASSLVNGEPQHF
DNA: TGTGCCAGCAGCTTAGTCAATGGAGAGCCCCAGCATTTT
J: TRBJ1-5
size: .
D: .
V: TRBV11-2

CDR3: CASIGTGGAMNTEAFF
DNA: TGTGCCAGCATTGGGACAGGGGGCGCGATGAACACTGAAGCTTTCTTT
J: TRBJ1-1
size: .
D: TRBD1
V: TRBV27

CDR3: CASSQGDRRKPRGTYEQYF
DNA: TGTGCCAGCAGTCAGGGGGACAGGCGGAAACCGAGAGGTACCTACGAGCAGTACTTC
J: TRBJ2-7
size: .
D: TRBD1
V: TRBV28

CDR3: CSDLPALAGTDTQYF
DNA: TGCAGCGATCTTCCAGCCCTAGCGGGAACAGATACGCAGTATTTT
J: TRBJ2-3
size: .
D: TRBD2
V: TRBV29-1

CDR3: CASSLGTSGSNEQFF
DNA: TGCGCCAGCAGCTTGGGGACTAGCGGGAGCAATGAGCAGTTCTTC
J: TRBJ2-1
size: .
D: TRBD2
V: TRBV5-1

CDR3: CASSPDRDRGYTF
DNA: TGCGCCAGCAGCCCGGACCGGGATCGGGGCTACACCTTC
J: TRBJ1-2
size: .
D: .
V: TRBV5-1

CDR3: CATSRSGSSYEQYF
DNA: TGTGCCACCTCCCGCTCCGGAAGCTCCTACGAGCAGTACTTC
J: TRBJ2-7
size: .
D: .
V: TRBV15

CDR3: CASIYRVVGSYEQYF
DNA: TGTGCCAGCATTTACAGGGTCGTGGGCTCCTACGAGCAGTACTTC
J: TRBJ2-7
size: .
D: .
V: TRBV28

CDR3: CASSLDGPQGAQPQHF
DNA: TGTGCCAGCAGCTTAGACGGGCCTCAAGGTGCTCAGCCCCAGCATTTT
J: TRBJ1-5
size: .
D: .
V: TRBV7-9

CDR3: CASNPEPRRGYTF
DNA: TGCGCCTCAAATCCGGAGCCTCGGAGGGGCTACACCTTC
J: TRBJ1-2
size: .
D: .
V: TRBV23-1

CDR3: CATTGQGAGNTIYF
DNA: TGTGCCACCACGGGACAGGGAGCTGGAAACACCATATATTTT
J: TRBJ1-3
size: .
D: TRBD1
V: TRBV2

CDR3: CSVLEAQETQYF
DNA: TGCAGCGTACTAGAGGCCCAAGAGACCCAGTACTTC
J: TRBJ2-5
size: .
D: .
V: TRBV29-1